This entry lists 17 T cell receptor beta chains sequenced from one sample in a study of long-term antiretroviral therapy in people with HIV. They ran version v3.0 of the immunoSEQ assay at survey level. The data were produced by immunoSEQ multiplex PCR, yet TCRdb's version contains in-frame clones alone and is incomplete. The sample has around 29,000 clones, about 94% seen once. The sample consisted of unsorted PBMCs, taken roughly 6.5 years after starting antiretroviral therapy. The receptors come from a woman aged 40 to 50 with HIV.

V gene TRBV7-9 combines with J gene TRBJ1-5, with D perhaps matching TRBD1 (6 bases). V gave up 1 base and J gave up 12 bases, with 13 bases separating them. CDR3 length equals 13 residues. Germline CDR1 reads SEHNR; CDR2 reads FQNEAQ (reference sequence). This chain's CDR3 is CASSLEQGGNQHF. The DNA for the CDR3 is TGTGCCAGCAGCTTAGAACAGGGCGGTAACCAGCATTTT.

The rearrangement links TRBV5-4 to TRBJ2-6; TRBD2 might be the D (5 bases). CDR1 is SGHNT and CDR2 is YYREEE in the germline V gene (reference sequence). V was cut by 4 bases and J by 3 bases, with 8 bases left in between. The CDR3 runs 14 residues. In DNA form, the CDR3 reads TGTGCCAGCAGCCCGGAGGTTGGGGCCAACGTCCTGACTTTC. This sequence encodes CASSPEVGANVLTF.

The chain joins TRBV18 to TRBJ2-7; D is perhaps TRBD1 (6 bases). Trimming removed 3 bases from V and 7 bases from J, with 16 bases in between. CDR3 length equals 14 residues. Looked up from germline, CDR1 is KGHSH and CDR2 is LQKENI. CDR3 sequence: CASSPRNRDGEQYF. The CDR3 DNA is TGTGCCAGCTCACCTCGCAACAGGGACGGGGAGCAGTACTTC.

This sequence joins TRBV4-1 and TRBJ1-4; maybe TRBD1 (6 bases). CDR3 length: 15 amino acids. Trimming pared 4 bases from V and 7 bases from J, leaving 16 bases between. The germline V gene has CDR1 MGHRA and CDR2 YSYEKL. The chain's CDR3 is CASSPNRERVEKLFF. DNA of the CDR3: TGCGCCAGCAGCCCCAACAGGGAACGGGTTGAAAAACTGTTTTTT.

The chain links TRBV6-5 to TRBJ2-2; D gene uncertain. V was clipped by 8 bases and J by 7 bases, with 5 bases between them. From germline, CDR1 is MNHEY and CDR2 SVGAGI. The CDR3 totals 10 residues. The CDR3 sequence: CASRDGELFF. CDR3 DNA sequence: TGTGCCAGCCGTGACGGGGAGCTGTTTTTT.

The rearrangement joins TRBV2 to TRBJ2-1; 11 bases line up with TRBD2. V was pared by 3 bases and J by 9 bases, with 7 bases of the junction left unmatched. This CDR3 has 15 amino acids. CDR1 is SNHLY, CDR2 FYNNEI, per germline. Written as DNA, the CDR3 is TGTGCCAGCAGTGATACTAGCGGGGGAAATGGTGAGCAGTTCTTC. Translating it yields CASSDTSGGNGEQFF.

This clone occurred a few times. This chain connects TRBV10-1 to TRBJ1-3, with D maybe TRBD1 (5 bases). Per the germline V gene, CDR1 is WNHNN and CDR2 is SYGVQD (reference sequence). V was pared by 6 bases and J by 0 bases, with 12 bases between. This CDR3 is built from 15 residues. CDR3 loop: CASSSAGSSGNTIYF. CDR3 sequence (DNA): TGCGCCAGCAGCTCTGCAGGGAGCTCTGGAAACACCATATATTTT.

The chain couples TRBV18 to TRBJ1-2, with D possibly matching TRBD1 (6 bases). The CDR3 runs 15 residues. V lost 4 bases to trimming and J lost 1 base, with 13 bases between them. Germline CDR1 KGHSH, CDR2 LQKENI. CDR3 protein: CASSLRTEYNYGYTF. For the CDR3, the DNA is TGTGCCAGCTCACTAAGGACAGAATATAACTATGGCTACACCTTC.

The DNA of the CDR3 is TGTGCCAGCAGTTTAGCGACTAGCGGGGTTACAGATACGCAGTATTTT. Its translation: CASSLATSGVTDTQYF. The chain couples TRBV27 to TRBJ2-3, with 11 bases that match TRBD2. With V trimmed by 2 bases and J by 3 bases, 4 bases remained unmatched. The CDR3 spans 16 residues. Per the germline V gene, CDR1 is MNHEY and CDR2 is SMNVEV (reference sequence).

V is TRBV5-1 and J is TRBJ2-1; 12 bases agree with TRBD2. V shed 0 bases, J shed 8 bases, and the junction held 3 bases outside the gene matches. Germline lookup yields CDR1 SGHRS and CDR2 YFSETQ. The CDR3 runs to 15 residues. The CDR3 loop is CASSLVSSGGDEQFF. The CDR3 nucleotides are TGCGCCAGCAGCTTGGTGTCTAGCGGGGGGGATGAGCAGTTCTTC.

This CDR3 reads CASSPPLGSGREQYF. DNA for the CDR3: TGTGCCAGCTCACCACCCTTGGGGTCGGGTCGCGAGCAGTACTTC. J is TRBJ2-7 and V is TRBV18; D uncertain. Trimming shortened V by 0 bases and J by 6 bases, and 15 bases separated the two germline ends. Germline CDR1 is KGHSH and CDR2 is LQKENI. CDR3 size: 15 residues.

The chain couples TRBV11-2 to TRBJ1-4, with unresolved D. The CDR3 length is 16 residues. Germline CDR1 and CDR2: SGHAT and FQNNGV. V lost 0 bases and J 1 base, leaving 9 bases between the germline ends. For the CDR3, the DNA is TGTGCCAGCAGCTTAGATTGGGTTGGAACTAATGAAAAACTGTTTTTT. Translated, it gives CASSLDWVGTNEKLFF.

The chain carries TRBV5-4 and TRBJ1-2; maybe TRBD1 (5 bases). Trimming left V 3 bases short and J 2 bases short, with 11 bases between. Looked up from germline, CDR1 is SGHNT and CDR2 is YYREEE (reference sequence). CDR3 length: 14 residues. The CDR3 sequence is CASSSTVPNYGYTF. The CDR3 bases are TGTGCCAGCAGCTCGACAGTGCCCAACTATGGCTACACCTTC.

The chain combines TRBV25-1 with TRBJ1-3; D is perhaps TRBD1 (5 bases). The V and J ends lost 1 base and 0 bases respectively, with 7 bases between them. CDR1 and CDR2 from the germline V gene are MGHDK and SYGVNS. There are 15 residues in the CDR3. The CDR3, as DNA: TGTGCCAGCAGTGAATTGAGGGGCTCTGGAAACACCATATATTTT. Protein product: CASSELRGSGNTIYF. The entire variable domain, with the rest obtained from reference TRBV25-1 and TRBJ1-3, is as follows: EADIYQTPRYLVIGTGKKITLECSQTMGHDKMYWYQQDPGMELHLIHYSYGVNSTEKGDLSSESTVSRIRTEHFPLTLESARPSHTSQYLCASSELRGSGNTIYFGEGSWLTVV.

The chain joins TRBV30 to TRBJ2-1; possibly TRBD1 for D (5 bases). The CDR3 loop spans 12 amino acids. Germline loops: CDR1 GTSNPN, CDR2 SVGIG (reference sequence). Trimming left V 3 bases short and J 10 bases short, with 13 bases between. The CDR3 reads CAWRTQGVEQFF. CDR3 DNA: TGTGCCTGGAGAACGCAGGGTGTAGAGCAGTTCTTC.

V and J are TRBV2 and TRBJ1-1, with unresolved D. The CDR3 contains 13 residues. V lost 8 bases and J lost 1, with 11 bases in between. In germline, CDR1 is SNHLY, CDR2 FYNNEI. CDR3 in amino acids: CASLPERNTEAFF. The DNA of the CDR3 is TGTGCCAGCCTACCCGAACGGAACACTGAAGCTTTCTTT.

The rearrangement links TRBV7-2 to TRBJ2-1; tentative D call: TRBD2 (7 bases). Trimming took 4 bases from V and 3 from J, leaving 19 bases between them. From germline, CDR1 is SGHTA and CDR2 FQGNSA. The CDR3 is 17 amino acids. CDR3 sequence reads: CASSSGEGAGNYNEQFF. The CDR3 nucleotides read TGTGCCAGCAGCTCAGGGGAAGGAGCGGGGAACTACAATGAGCAGTTCTTC.